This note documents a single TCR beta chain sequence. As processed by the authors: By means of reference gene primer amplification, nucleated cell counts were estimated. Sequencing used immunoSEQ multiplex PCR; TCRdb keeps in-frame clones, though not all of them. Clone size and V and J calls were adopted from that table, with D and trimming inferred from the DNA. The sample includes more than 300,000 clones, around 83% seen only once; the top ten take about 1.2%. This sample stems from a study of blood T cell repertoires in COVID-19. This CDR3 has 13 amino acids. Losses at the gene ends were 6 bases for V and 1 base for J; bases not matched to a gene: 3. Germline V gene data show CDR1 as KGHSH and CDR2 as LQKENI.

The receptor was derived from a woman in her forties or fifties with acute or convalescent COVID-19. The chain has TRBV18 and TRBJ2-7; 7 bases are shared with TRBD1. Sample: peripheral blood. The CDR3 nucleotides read TGTGCCAGCTCCGTGGGACAGTCCTACGAGCAGTACTTC. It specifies CASSVGQSYEQYF.